This TCR beta chain was found in a study of blood T cells in healthy people across ages. Study outcomes and limitations: TCR beta diversity, measured per million T cells, fell in a roughly linear way with age. For the donors, CMV status was unknown and possibly confounded expanded clonotype changes.

On this clonotype: Its antigen is currently unknown.

V lost 4 bases to trimming and J lost 1 base, with 15 bases between them. Germline CDR1 and CDR2: SGHRS and YFSETQ. The CDR3 loop spans 15 amino acids. The second PCR ran about 6 to 11 cycles with a sample-barcoded 5' primer and J-beta primers. Each single sample gave us at least 2.5 million CDR3-containing paired-end reads. TCRdb re-called the 5' RACE reads through MiXCR, storing one row per CDR3 protein. The sample comprises 450,000 to 700,000 distinct CDR3 sequences, 25% to 30% of which are singletons, and about 18% rests with the top ten. The chain recombines TRBV5-1 with TRBJ2-7; D is undetermined. Sequencing was done on a sample of blood. The receptor comes from a woman aged 70-85 years in good health. CDR3 nucleotide sequence: TGCGCCAGCAGCCCATTACACGGGCGGTCCTACGAGCAGTACTTC. The encoded protein is CASSPLHGRSYEQYF. The full variable domain, with the rest looked up from reference TRBV5-1 and TRBJ2-7, is KAGVTQTPRYLIKTRGQQVTLSCSPISGHRSVSWYQQTPGQGLQFLFEYFSETQRNKGNFPGRFSGRQFSNSRSEMNVSTLELGDSALYLCASSPLHGRSYEQYFGPGTRLTVT.